The entry that follows covers one T cell receptor (beta chain) sequence. The sample originates from a study of blood T cell repertoires in COVID-19. Study-level information: The samples span acute and convalescent COVID-19 from the United States, Italy and Spain. Nucleic acid was either cDNA or gDNA, and it came from T cells, B-cell-depleted T cells, or PBMCs.

Per the study methods: Reference gene primer amplification yielded estimated nucleated cell counts. TCRdb keeps only in-frame clones here, not all; method: immunoSEQ multiplex PCR. V and J calls and clone size follow that table, whereas D and trimming were derived from the DNA. Counted here are around 350,000 clones, approximately 86% occurring once; the ten biggest clones make up about 2.9%. Sample: peripheral blood. The receptor was isolated from a human donor in a cohort sampled during active COVID-19.

This CDR3 is CASVTGVYQFF. The CDR3 DNA is TGTGCCAGCGTTACGGGGGTTTATCAGTTCTTC. The rearrangement joins TRBV27 to TRBJ2-1; a weak D match, TRBD2 (6 bases). V was shortened by 8 bases and J by 13 bases, with 15 bases between the two germline ends. The CDR3 has 11 amino acids. Germline V gene lookup returns CDR1 MNHEY and CDR2 SMNVEV (reference sequence).